The entry below gives a single TCR beta chain sequence along with its context. The data belong to a study of identical twins. V was pared by 5 bases and J by 2 bases, with 15 bases between. Germline values: CDR1 SGHAT, CDR2 FQNNGV. CDR3 length: 15 residues. TCRdb used MiXCR to reprocess the 5' RACE reads, holding one entry per CDR3 protein. The sample holds under 250,000 distinct CDR3 sequences; roughly 7.5% are singletons and the top ten take less than 2%. These same data were also listed under a study on yellow fever vaccine responses in identical twins.

This receptor was obtained from a woman aged 18-30 years in good health. The source material was memory (CD45RO+) T cells sorted from blood. The chain couples TRBV11-2 to TRBJ2-5; no reliable D call. The DNA of the CDR3 is TGTGCCAGCAGCCTCTTAGGACGGATACAAGAGACCCAGTACTTC. Encoded protein: CASSLLGRIQETQYF.